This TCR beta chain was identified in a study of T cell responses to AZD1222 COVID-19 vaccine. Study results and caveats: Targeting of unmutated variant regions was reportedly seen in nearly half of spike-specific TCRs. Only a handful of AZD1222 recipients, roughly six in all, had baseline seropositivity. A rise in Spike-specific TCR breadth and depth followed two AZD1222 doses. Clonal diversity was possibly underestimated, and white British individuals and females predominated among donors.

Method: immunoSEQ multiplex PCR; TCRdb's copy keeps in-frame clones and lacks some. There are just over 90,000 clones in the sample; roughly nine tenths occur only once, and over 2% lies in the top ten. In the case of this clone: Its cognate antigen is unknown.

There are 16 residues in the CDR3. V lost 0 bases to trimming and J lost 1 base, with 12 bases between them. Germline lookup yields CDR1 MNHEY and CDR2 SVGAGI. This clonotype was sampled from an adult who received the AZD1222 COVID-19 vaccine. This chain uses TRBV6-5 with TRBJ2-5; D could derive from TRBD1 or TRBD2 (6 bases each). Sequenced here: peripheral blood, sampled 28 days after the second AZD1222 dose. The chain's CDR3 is CASSYSGPGAQETQYF. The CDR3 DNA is TGTGCCAGCAGTTACTCGGGCCCGGGGGCCCAAGAGACCCAGTACTTC.